The text below deals with one T cell receptor (beta chain). The antigen remains unidentified. The data were taken from a study of vaccination and CD4 T cells after COVID-19. Study summary: The peptides that stimulated the cells were overlapping spike peptides from SARS-CoV-2, HCoV-NL63, HCoV-OC43 and HCoV-229E.

Treatment meaning: approximately 11-day PBMC culture with coronavirus spike peptide pools or control peptides (ViraFEST assay). T cells were expanded with peptide pools, and expanded clonotypes were identified by TCR sequencing. This CDR3 has 12 residues. V lost 4 bases and J lost 1, with 5 bases in between. An Oncomine TCR Beta short-read assay was used to sequence the DNA from cultured CD4+ T cells. TCRdb recomputed calls from the PCR reads with MiXCR, one row per CDR3 protein. This repertoire shows about 14,000 distinct CDR3 sequences, under 75% found once; its top ten account for around 6.2%. This TCR came from a human donor who had recovered from COVID-19. What was sequenced was CD4+ T cells from blood, cultured in vitro. The chain uses TRBV12-3 or TRBV12-4 and TRBJ2-7; unclear D gene. The CDR3 DNA sequence: TGTGCCAGCAGTTGGACGTCCTACGAGCAGTACTTC. Its protein is CASSWTSYEQYF.